Listed below are T cell receptor beta chains from one sample, sequenced in a study of identical twins. TCRdb itself ran the 5' RACE reads through MiXCR, one entry per CDR3 protein. The profile shows 690,000 or so distinct CDR3 sequences, over 8.5% of them singletons. These data were also filed under a second study, of yellow fever vaccine responses in identical twins.

The sample comprised PBMCs. The receptor source for this set is a woman in her late teens or twenties in good health. Both conserved end residues are part of each CDR3. A D gene is named only where the DNA matches it firmly. Expanded clones get a size class; other rows say once, few or many, or leave the size out.

CDR3 protein: CATSDPYGSGDNHGYTF
CDR3 DNA: TGTGCCACCAGTGATCCCTACGGTTCAGGGGACAACCATGGCTACACCTTC
V gene: TRBV24-1
D gene: -
clone size: -
CDR3 length: 17
J gene: TRBJ1-2

CDR3 protein: CASSFFQGLAGVAGELFF
CDR3 DNA: TGTGCCAGCAGTTTTTTCCAGGGACTAGCGGGAGTAGCCGGGGAGCTGTTTTTT
V gene: TRBV28
D gene: TRBD2
clone size: many
CDR3 length: 18
J gene: TRBJ2-2

CDR3 protein: CAWIDTGFEQYF
CDR3 DNA: TGTGCCTGGATTGACACCGGCTTCGAGCAGTACTTC
V gene: TRBV30
D gene: -
clone size: -
CDR3 length: 12
J gene: TRBJ2-7

CDR3 protein: CASSRKGQGAREQYF
CDR3 DNA: TGTGCCAGCAGTCGCAAGGGACAGGGGGCGAGGGAGCAGTACTTC
V gene: TRBV27
D gene: TRBD1
clone size: many
CDR3 length: 15
J gene: TRBJ2-7

CDR3 protein: CASSLAGQGGSNTGELFF
CDR3 DNA: TGTGCCAGCAGCTTAGCGGGGCAGGGTGGGTCGAACACCGGGGAGCTGTTTTTT
V gene: TRBV7-8
D gene: -
clone size: -
CDR3 length: 18
J gene: TRBJ2-2

CDR3 protein: CASRIGREHEQFF
CDR3 DNA: TGTGCCAGTAGAATAGGCAGGGAGCATGAGCAGTTCTTC
V gene: TRBV19
D gene: -
clone size: -
CDR3 length: 13
J gene: TRBJ2-1

CDR3 protein: CASSPGGLDEQFF
CDR3 DNA: TGCGCCAGCAGCCCGGGGGGACTTGATGAGCAGTTCTTC
V gene: TRBV5-1
D gene: TRBD2
clone size: -
CDR3 length: 13
J gene: TRBJ2-1

CDR3 protein: CASRETGKSYEQYF
CDR3 DNA: TGTGCCAGCAGGGAGACAGGGAAGTCCTACGAGCAGTACTTC
V gene: TRBV6-1
D gene: TRBD1
clone size: -
CDR3 length: 14
J gene: TRBJ2-7

CDR3 protein: CSAIPLAGAYNEQFF
CDR3 DNA: TGCAGTGCTATACCTCTAGCGGGGGCGTACAATGAGCAGTTCTTC
V gene: TRBV20-1
D gene: TRBD2
clone size: many
CDR3 length: 15
J gene: TRBJ2-1

CDR3 protein: CASSRTGLAGNEQYF
CDR3 DNA: TGTGCCAGCAGTCGAACAGGGCTAGCCGGGAACGAGCAGTACTTC
V gene: TRBV27
D gene: -
clone size: few
CDR3 length: 15
J gene: TRBJ2-7

CDR3 protein: CASSLLAISYNEQFF
CDR3 DNA: TGTGCCAGCAGCTTACTAGCCATATCCTACAATGAGCAGTTCTTC
V gene: TRBV7-8
D gene: -
clone size: -
CDR3 length: 15
J gene: TRBJ2-1

CDR3 protein: CASSFTRGGTYEQYF
CDR3 DNA: TGTGCCAGCAGCTTTACGCGGGGGGGAACCTACGAGCAGTACTTC
V gene: TRBV13
D gene: TRBD2
clone size: -
CDR3 length: 15
J gene: TRBJ2-7

CDR3 protein: CASSQEGGSEETQYF
CDR3 DNA: TGCGCCAGCAGCCAAGAAGGCGGGTCGGAAGAGACCCAGTACTTC
V gene: TRBV4-3
D gene: -
clone size: few
CDR3 length: 15
J gene: TRBJ2-5

CDR3 protein: CASSLRSSGDTQYF
CDR3 DNA: TGTGCCAGCAGCTTAAGGTCTAGCGGAGATACGCAGTATTTT
V gene: TRBV7-9
D gene: TRBD2
clone size: many
CDR3 length: 14
J gene: TRBJ2-3

CDR3 protein: CASSQDGSGDSYNEQFF
CDR3 DNA: TGTGCCAGCAGCCAAGATGGAAGCGGGGACTCCTACAATGAGCAGTTCTTC
V gene: TRBV3-1
D gene: TRBD2
clone size: few
CDR3 length: 17
J gene: TRBJ2-1

CDR3 protein: CASSETSGRAAYNEQFF
CDR3 DNA: TGTGCCAGCAGTGAGACTAGCGGGAGGGCCGCATACAATGAGCAGTTCTTC
V gene: TRBV6-1
D gene: TRBD2
clone size: -
CDR3 length: 17
J gene: TRBJ2-1

CDR3 protein: CASSETSDSYNEQFF
CDR3 DNA: TGCGCCAGCAGCGAGACTAGCGACTCCTACAATGAGCAGTTCTTC
V gene: TRBV4-3
D gene: TRBD2
clone size: many
CDR3 length: 15
J gene: TRBJ2-1

CDR3 protein: CASTNYLGLGTNTIYF
CDR3 DNA: TGTGCCAGCACTAACTACTTGGGACTAGGGACCAACACCATATATTTT
V gene: TRBV6-5
D gene: -
clone size: few
CDR3 length: 16
J gene: TRBJ1-3

CDR3 protein: CASSSTPLTSWEQYF
CDR3 DNA: TGTGCCAGCAGTTCCACCCCACTGACATCGTGGGAGCAGTACTTC
V gene: TRBV28
D gene: -
clone size: few
CDR3 length: 15
J gene: TRBJ2-7

CDR3 protein: CASSLGLGGQGNEQFF
CDR3 DNA: TGTGCCAGCAGCTTAGGATTGGGGGGGCAGGGGAATGAGCAGTTCTTC
V gene: TRBV11-2
D gene: -
clone size: few
CDR3 length: 16
J gene: TRBJ2-1

CDR3 protein: CASHPGQGRMNTEAFF
CDR3 DNA: TGTGCCAGCCATCCGGGACAGGGACGGATGAACACTGAAGCTTTCTTT
V gene: TRBV25-1
D gene: TRBD1
clone size: many
CDR3 length: 16
J gene: TRBJ1-1

CDR3 protein: CAISERDRKKETQYF
CDR3 DNA: TGTGCCATCAGTGAAAGGGACAGGAAAAAAGAGACCCAGTACTTC
V gene: TRBV10-3
D gene: TRBD1
clone size: few
CDR3 length: 15
J gene: TRBJ2-5

CDR3 protein: CASSPFVAGELFF
CDR3 DNA: TGTGCCAGCAGCCCCTTTGTGGCCGGGGAGCTGTTTTTT
V gene: TRBV14
D gene: -
clone size: many
CDR3 length: 13
J gene: TRBJ2-2

CDR3 protein: CASSFVGVNEQYF
CDR3 DNA: TGTGCCAGCAGCTTTGTGGGGGTAAACGAGCAGTACTTC
V gene: TRBV7-2
D gene: -
clone size: -
CDR3 length: 13
J gene: TRBJ2-7

CDR3 protein: CSARDRGTDYNEQFF
CDR3 DNA: TGCAGTGCTAGAGATCGCGGGACAGACTACAATGAGCAGTTCTTC
V gene: TRBV20-1
D gene: -
clone size: many
CDR3 length: 15
J gene: TRBJ2-1

CDR3 protein: CASSGGSSGTDTQYF
CDR3 DNA: TGCGCCAGCAGCGGTGGCTCCTCGGGCACAGATACGCAGTATTTT
V gene: TRBV5-1
D gene: -
clone size: few
CDR3 length: 15
J gene: TRBJ2-3

CDR3 protein: CASSPGTGFPGELFF
CDR3 DNA: TGCGCCAGCAGCCCCGGGACAGGGTTTCCCGGGGAGCTGTTTTTT
V gene: TRBV5-1
D gene: TRBD1
clone size: few
CDR3 length: 15
J gene: TRBJ2-2

CDR3 protein: CATPSVTGELFF
CDR3 DNA: TGTGCCACTCCGTCAGTCACCGGGGAGCTGTTTTTT
V gene: TRBV12-3/TRBV12-4
D gene: -
clone size: -
CDR3 length: 12
J gene: TRBJ2-2

CDR3 protein: CASSQDQSPEQFF
CDR3 DNA: TGTGCCAGCAGCCAAGACCAGTCTCCAGAGCAGTTCTTC
V gene: TRBV4-2
D gene: -
clone size: -
CDR3 length: 13
J gene: TRBJ2-1

CDR3 protein: CASSQDLNYGYTF
CDR3 DNA: TGTGCCAGCTCACAAGACCTCAACTATGGCTACACCTTC
V gene: TRBV18
D gene: -
clone size: -
CDR3 length: 13
J gene: TRBJ1-2

CDR3 protein: CSARPHNNPEAFF
CDR3 DNA: TGCAGTGCTAGACCACATAATAACCCTGAAGCTTTCTTT
V gene: TRBV20-1
D gene: -
clone size: many
CDR3 length: 13
J gene: TRBJ1-1

CDR3 protein: CASSESRGKETQYF
CDR3 DNA: TGTGCCAGCAGTGAATCGAGGGGGAAAGAGACCCAGTACTTC
V gene: TRBV25-1
D gene: -
clone size: many
CDR3 length: 14
J gene: TRBJ2-5

CDR3 protein: CASSSWTGVNTEAFF
CDR3 DNA: TGTGCCAGCAGTTCCTGGACAGGGGTAAACACTGAAGCTTTCTTT
V gene: TRBV27
D gene: TRBD1
clone size: many
CDR3 length: 15
J gene: TRBJ1-1

CDR3 protein: CASSIQYSEGVF
CDR3 DNA: TGTGCCAGCAGTATTCAATATTCAGAAGGGGTCTTC
V gene: TRBV12-3/TRBV12-4
D gene: -
clone size: few
CDR3 length: 12
J gene: TRBJ2-1

CDR3 protein: CASSLGVGDNYGYTF
CDR3 DNA: TGTGCCAGCAGCTTAGGAGTGGGAGATAACTATGGCTACACCTTC
V gene: TRBV7-6
D gene: -
clone size: few
CDR3 length: 15
J gene: TRBJ1-2